The 9 T cell receptor beta chains in this list originate from one sample, sequenced in a study of chemoradiotherapy in HPV16-positive cancers. Some clones are missing from TCRdb's copy, which holds only in-frame ones; the method was immunoSEQ multiplex PCR. This table holds about 22,000 clones, around 90% found once. This sample comprised blood, obtained from a patient who underwent chemoradiotherapy. The source is a human donor with HPV-associated anogenital cancer.

The chain links TRBV10-3 to TRBJ1-5; possibly TRBD1 for D (6 bases). V dropped 0 bases and J dropped 6 bases, with 15 bases sitting between them. This CDR3 has 16 amino acids. CDR1 and CDR2 (germline): ENHRY, SYGVKD. In DNA, the CDR3 is TGTGCCATCAGTGAGTCTCGGCAGGGGATGATTCAGCCCCAGCATTTT. Translating it yields CAISESRQGMIQPQHF.

The J gene is TRBJ1-2, the V gene TRBV5-8; 10 bases align to TRBD1. This CDR3 has 15 residues. The junction had 11 bases not matched to a gene; V was cut back by 4 bases and J by 8 bases. Per the germline V gene, CDR1 is SGHTS and CDR2 is YDEGEE. The CDR3 DNA reads TGTGCCAGCAGCCAATCCGGGACAGGGGTGGAAGGCTACACCTTC. This gives the protein CASSQSGTGVEGYTF. Together with reference TRBV5-8 and TRBJ1-2, the CDR3 gives the full variable domain: EAGVTQSPTHLIKTRGQQATLRCSPISGHTSVYWYQQALGLGLQFLLWYDEGEERNRGNFPPRFSGRQFPNYSSELNVNALELEDSALYLCASSQSGTGVEGYTFGSGTRLTVV.

DNA of the CDR3: TGCAGTGCCGCGGCAGGGAATGGCTACACCTTC. Translating it yields CSAAAGNGYTF. This chain links TRBV20-1 with TRBJ1-2; D is perhaps TRBD1 (5 bases). This CDR3 has 11 residues. Trimming pared 6 bases from V and 6 bases from J, leaving 11 bases between. Germline values: CDR1 DFQATT, CDR2 SNEGSKA (reference sequence).

The CDR3 DNA sequence: TGTGCCAGCAGCTTAGCTCTTAGGGAGAATGAAAAACTGTTTTTT. This codes for CASSLALRENEKLFF. The chain joins TRBV7-9 to TRBJ1-4, with no clear D. From germline, CDR1 is SEHNR and CDR2 FQNEAQ (reference sequence). The ends were cut back, 0 bases at V and 5 bases at J, with 10 bases in the middle. The CDR3 has 15 amino acids. Together with reference TRBV7-9 and TRBJ1-4, the CDR3 gives the full variable domain: DTGVSQNPRHKITKRGQNVTFRCDPISEHNRLYWYRQTLGQGPEFLTYFQNEAQLEKSRLLSDRFSAERPKGSFSTLEIQRTEQGDSAMYLCASSLALRENEKLFFGSGTQLSVL.

The chain employs TRBV9 and TRBJ2-3; D gene unclear. CDR1 and CDR2 from the germline V gene are SGDLS and YYNGEE. With 2 bases removed from V and 1 base from J, the gap between germline ends came to 11 bases. The CDR3 has 15 amino acids. CDR3 sequence: CASSVSPDGTDTQYF. The CDR3 nucleotides read TGTGCCAGCAGCGTCAGCCCCGACGGCACAGATACGCAGTATTTT.

The genes are TRBV12-5 and TRBJ1-5; D perhaps matches TRBD1 (5 bases). This CDR3 region has 22 residues. Germline CDR1 LGHNT, CDR2 FRNRAP. Trimming stripped 0 bases from V and 0 bases from J, with 27 bases between. The CDR3 reads CASGLVPVYLGFGQNSNQPQHF. The DNA of the CDR3 is TGTGCTAGTGGTTTGGTACCGGTGTATCTGGGGTTTGGACAAAATAGCAATCAGCCCCAGCATTTT.

This sequence joins TRBV5-1 and TRBJ1-2, with D perhaps matching TRBD1 (6 bases). V was pared by 0 bases and J by 2 bases, with 11 bases between. This CDR3 is built from 15 residues. Per germline, CDR1 SGHRS and CDR2 YFSETQ. For the CDR3, the DNA is TGCGCCAGCAGCTTGGCGCAGGGGTCGAACTATGGCTACACCTTC. It translates to CASSLAQGSNYGYTF.

This clone appeared once. The rearrangement joins TRBV11-2 to TRBJ2-7; 15 bases agree with TRBD2. Per the germline V gene, CDR1 is SGHAT and CDR2 is FQNNGV. V was pared by 3 bases and J by 1 base, with 7 bases of the junction left unmatched. The CDR3 runs 18 residues. CDR3 sequence reads: CASSFRVGTSGGSYEQYF. The CDR3 DNA follows: TGTGCCAGCAGCTTCAGGGTGGGGACTAGCGGGGGGTCCTACGAGCAGTACTTC. Full variable domain (missing parts from reference TRBV11-2 and TRBJ2-7): EAGVAQSPRYKIIEKRQSVAFWCNPISGHATLYWYQQILGQGPKLLIQFQNNGVVDDSQLPKDRFSAERLKGVDSTLKIQPAKLEDSAVYLCASSFRVGTSGGSYEQYFGPGTRLTVT.

The genes are TRBV5-1 and TRBJ2-3; possible D gene TRBD2, 5 bases. Germline CDR1 reads SGHRS; CDR2 reads YFSETQ. Trimming pared 4 bases from V and 3 bases from J, leaving 15 bases between. The CDR3 has 15 amino acids. Here the CDR3 reads CASSTDGLPTDTQYF. The CDR3 DNA reads as TGCGCCAGCAGCACCGATGGACTTCCGACAGATACGCAGTATTTT.